This T cell receptor (beta chain) was captured by sequencing in a study of cytomegalovirus exposure and HLA in healthy donors. The CDR3 is 16 residues long. The V gene's germline CDR1 is LNHDA and CDR2 SQIVND (reference sequence). The junction had 11 bases not matched to a gene; V was cut back by 7 bases and J by 5 bases. Study-wide findings and caveats: The CMV antigen specificity of a few CMV-associated chains was confirmed through in vitro analysis. Most TCR beta V segments were productive about 87% or about 30% of the time in an earlier analysis.

This clone has more than one count but fewer than ten. Its antigen is undetermined. PCR primers comprised 60 Vbeta and 13 Jbeta primers. Profiled with immunoSEQ multiplex PCR; TCRdb holds only in-frame clones, not every one. Found here are 76,000 or so clones, about 69% of them singletons; the top ten hold around 15%. This chain links TRBV19 with TRBJ2-1; TRBD2 aligns across 10 bases. The clonotype was recovered from a woman aged 40 to 49 in good health and CMV-seropositive. Sequenced sample: PBMCs. The CDR3 spells CASKRLSSGGDNEQFF. CDR3 sequence (DNA): TGTGCCAGTAAGCGACTCTCTAGCGGGGGTGACAATGAGCAGTTCTTC.